This T cell receptor (beta chain) was captured in a study of cytomegalovirus exposure and HLA in healthy donors. Study results and limitations: Reports state that TCR beta sequences accurately predicted most subjects' HLA-A and HLA-B alleles.

This clone was found once. Its antigen is currently unknown. PCR primers comprised 60 Vbeta and 13 Jbeta primers. Produced via immunoSEQ multiplex PCR; TCRdb's table is partial and in-frame only. The data show tens of thousands of clones, roughly three quarters seen once. J was trimmed by 4 bases and V by 5 bases; bases with no gene match: 7. This CDR3 contains 15 residues. Germline V CDR1 and CDR2: SNHLY, FYNNEI. The sequencing input was PBMCs. The receptor comes from a male donor in good health and CMV-seronegative. The chain couples TRBV2 to TRBJ1-5; 8 nucleotides match TRBD1. CDR3 region: CASSFWTGRNQPQHF. As DNA, the CDR3 is TGTGCCAGCAGTTTCTGGACAGGGCGAAATCAGCCCCAGCATTTT.